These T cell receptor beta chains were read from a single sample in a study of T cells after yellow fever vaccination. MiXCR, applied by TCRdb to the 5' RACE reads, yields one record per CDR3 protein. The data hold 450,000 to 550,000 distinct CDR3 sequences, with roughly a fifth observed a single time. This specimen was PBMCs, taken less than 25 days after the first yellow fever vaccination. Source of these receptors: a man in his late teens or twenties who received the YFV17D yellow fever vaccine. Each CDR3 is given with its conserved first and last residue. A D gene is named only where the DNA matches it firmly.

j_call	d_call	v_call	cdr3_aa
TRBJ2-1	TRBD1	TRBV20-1	CSASTPGTGSHHEQFF
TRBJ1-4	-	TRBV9	CASSVHWQTNEKLFF
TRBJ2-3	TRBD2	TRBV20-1	CSARRGLAGTDTQYF
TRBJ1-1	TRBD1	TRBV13	CASSLVRDRGANTEAFF
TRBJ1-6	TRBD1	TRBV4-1	CASSPNGQGLNSPLHF
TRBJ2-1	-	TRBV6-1	CASSARGDNNEQFF
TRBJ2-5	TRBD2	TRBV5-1	CASSYLSGGPGQETQYF
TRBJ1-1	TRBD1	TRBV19	CASSMDAGTGYGYTEAFF
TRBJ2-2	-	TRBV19	CASSWGSTGELFF
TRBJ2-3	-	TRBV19	CASSIGGGSTDTQYF
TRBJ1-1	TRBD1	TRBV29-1	CSAMGQLNTEAFF
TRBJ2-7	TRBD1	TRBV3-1	CASSFTGGFGEQYF
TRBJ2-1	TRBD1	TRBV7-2	CASSLQGAPPNEQFF
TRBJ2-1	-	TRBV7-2	CASSLEGTTSYNEQFF
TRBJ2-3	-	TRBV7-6	CASSLEGDATDTQYF
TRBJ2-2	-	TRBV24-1	CATSDSPGLTGELFF
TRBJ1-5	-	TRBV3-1	CASSLTGLDQPQHF
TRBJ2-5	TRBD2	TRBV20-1	CSARDPSGDQETQYF